These 7 T cell receptor beta chains share one sample of origin, sequenced in a study of immune evolution from preneoplasia to lung adenocarcinoma. The data were produced by immunoSEQ multiplex PCR, yet TCRdb's version contains in-frame clones alone and is incomplete. The data hold 9,000 to 10,000 clones, with around 90% observed a single time. Source material: FFPE invasive lung adenocarcinoma tissue. Receptors were obtained from a person aged 65-85 years with invasive lung adenocarcinoma. Some clones in this sample may be carry-over from other donors' samples.

This chain connects TRBV4-1 to TRBJ2-3; TRBD2 matches at 10 bases. The V and J ends lost 1 base and 2 bases, in that order; junction bases with no gene match: 6. The CDR3 extends over 17 amino acids. CDR1 MGHRA and CDR2 YSYEKL come from the germline V gene. The CDR3 DNA sequence: TGCGCCAGCAGCCAAGTTCCGAGCGGGGGGGACACAGATACGCAGTATTTT. As protein: CASSQVPSGGDTDTQYF.

V gene TRBV7-9 combines with J gene TRBJ2-5, with 8 positions matching TRBD2. The CDR3 is 16 residues long. Germline V lookup: CDR1 SEHNR, CDR2 FQNEAQ (reference sequence). Trimming at V came to 5 bases and at J to 3 bases, leaving 11 bases not matched to a gene. In DNA, the CDR3 is TGTGCCAGCAGCCTAGGATCCGCGGGGGGCGAAGAGACCCAGTACTTC. Protein sequence: CASSLGSAGGEETQYF. Drawing the rest from reference TRBV7-9 and TRBJ2-5, the complete variable domain is DTGVSQNPRHKITKRGQNVTFRCDPISEHNRLYWYRQTLGQGPEFLTYFQNEAQLEKSRLLSDRFSAERPKGSFSTLEIQRTEQGDSAMYLCASSLGSAGGEETQYFGPGTRLLVL.

The genes are TRBV5-1 and TRBJ2-1; D is undetermined. With 4 bases removed from V and 1 base from J, the gap between germline ends came to 6 bases. This CDR3 comprises 13 residues. Germline V gives CDR1 SGHRS, CDR2 YFSETQ. The CDR3 region is CASSGVSYNEQFF. CDR3 coding DNA: TGCGCCAGCAGCGGGGTTTCCTACAATGAGCAGTTCTTC.

V usage is TRBV18 and J usage is TRBJ1-3, with D perhaps matching TRBD1 (5 bases). Deletions cut 3 bases from V and 0 bases from J, with 9 bases between. CDR1 KGHSH and CDR2 LQKENI come from the germline V gene. The CDR3 extends over 15 amino acids. This CDR3 is CASSPTTASGNTIYF. The CDR3 DNA sequence: TGTGCCAGCTCACCGACGACAGCCTCTGGAAACACCATATATTTT.

CDR3 residues: CASRDRASYGYTF. CDR3 in DNA: TGTGCCAGCAGGGACAGGGCCAGCTATGGCTACACCTTC. This chain links TRBV7-9 with TRBJ1-2; 8 bases are a match to TRBD1. V lost 6 bases, J lost 4 bases, and 4 bases stayed unmatched. CDR1 is SEHNR, CDR2 FQNEAQ, per germline (reference sequence). The CDR3 is made up of 13 amino acids.

This chain connects TRBV28 to TRBJ2-6, with 7 bases matching TRBD2. J was trimmed by 3 bases and V by 6 bases; bases with no gene match: 17. The CDR3 is 19 residues long. The germline V gene encodes CDR1 MDHEN and CDR2 SYDVKM. The CDR3 nucleotides read TGTGCCAGCAGCCCCCCCCCGGGGAGGGAAAAGTATGGGGCCAACGTCCTGACTTTC. This codes for CASSPPPGREKYGANVLTF.

The gene calls are TRBV30 and TRBJ2-7; D possibly corresponds to TRBD2 (6 bases). Between the trimmed V and J ends, which lost 5 bases and 6 bases, there was a span of 23 bases. Per germline, CDR1 GTSNPN and CDR2 SVGIG (reference sequence). The CDR3 is 15 residues long. CDR3 nucleotides: TGTGCCTGGTCAGCCTCCCGGGACTTTACCTCCGAGCAGTACTTC. Protein product: CAWSASRDFTSEQYF.